The 13 T cell receptor beta chains given below trace back to one sample, sequenced in a study of T cell clonality in common variable immunodeficiency. Study-wide points: Common variable immunodeficiency TCR beta sequences reportedly had fewer deletions and N-nucleotide insertions.

This table comes from immunoSEQ multiplex PCR, and its TCRdb copy is limited to in-frame clones, with some not included. In total the sample includes 25,000 to 30,000 clones, none of them seen once. These receptors have no identified antigens. Sequencing was carried out using peripheral blood mononuclear cells. The receptors stem from a human donor with common variable immunodeficiency.

This clone was counted between two and nine times. The CDR3 bases that were read are TGCGCCAGCAGCTCTAAAGGACAGAGCCGTAAGGAAAAA. The encoded protein is CASSSKGQSRKEK. Given in full, the CDR3 is CASSSKGQSRKEKLFF. This chain connects TRBV5-1 to TRBJ1-4, with a tentative D call TRBD1 (6 bases). The observed sequence ends 3 residues before the CDR3 terminus, with the missing tail filled in from the germline J gene. Trimming cost V 3 bases and J 8 bases, with 20 bases left between them. Looked up from germline, CDR1 is SGHRS and CDR2 is YFSETQ. The CDR3 contains 16 residues.

As concerns this clone: The CDR3 extends 3 residues past the end of the read, so its final part is completed from the germline J gene. The rearrangement links TRBV7-2 to TRBJ1-3; no clear D. Trimming shortened V by 3 bases and J by 0 bases, and 6 bases separated the two germline ends. The CDR3 extends over 14 amino acids. Germline values: CDR1 SGHTA, CDR2 FQGNSA. This chain's CDR3 is CASSFRSSGNTIYF. CDR3 DNA, as far as it was read: TGTGCCAGCAGCTTTCGTTCCTCTGGAAACACC.

This clone was counted ten times or more. The read stops 3 residues short of the end of the CDR3; the missing end is completed from the germline J gene. This chain uses TRBV5-6 with TRBJ1-2, with 7 bases identical to TRBD1. CDR1 SGHDT and CDR2 YYEEEE come from the germline V gene. The CDR3 length is 15 residues. V shed 2 bases and J 2 bases; nucleotides not matched to a gene: 6. The CDR3 DNA, read in part, is TGTGCCAGCAGCTTTTCGACAGGGCCCAACTATGGC. This sequence encodes CASSFSTGPNYG. The complete CDR3 protein is CASSFSTGPNYGYTF.

This clone appeared a few times. The CDR3 is cut off 3 residues early in the read; its end comes from the germline J gene. The chain uses TRBV6-4 and TRBJ2-1, with TRBD2 identical over 9 bases. V was pared by 0 bases and J by 8 bases, with 5 bases of the junction left unmatched. Germline CDR1 is MRHNA and CDR2 is SNTAGT. The CDR3 is 15 residues long. The CDR3 spells CASSDSSGRYYEQFF. Partial CDR3 DNA: TGTGCCAGCAGTGACTCGAGCGGGAGGTATTATGAG.

The part of the CDR3 DNA that was read is TGCAGCGCTCCACTAGCGGGGCCCACAGATACG. Amino acid sequence: CSAPLAGPTDT. The CDR3 as a whole reads CSAPLAGPTDTQYF. The chain couples TRBV29-1 to TRBJ2-3; 10 bases agree with TRBD2. The CDR3 goes on 3 residues after the read ends, and that part is filled in from the germline J gene. The junction had 6 bases not matched to a gene; V was cut back by 7 bases and J by 2 bases. Germline CDR1 and CDR2: SQVTM and ANQGSEA. This CDR3 is built from 14 residues.

Many counts were recorded for this clone. CDR3 bases read: TGTGCCAGCAGCTTAGTAAGCACAGATACG. The encoded protein is CASSLVSTDT. The full CDR3 reads CASSLVSTDTQYF. The gene calls are TRBV7-6 and TRBJ2-3; D ambiguous. The sequenced fragment ends 3 residues before the CDR3 boundary, so the rest is inferred from the germline J gene. The V and J ends lost 1 base and 0 bases respectively, with 2 bases between them. This CDR3 contains 13 residues. In germline, CDR1 is SGHVS, CDR2 FNYEAQ.

This clone was counted a few times. The CDR3 extends 3 residues past the end of the read, so its final part is completed from the germline J gene. The genes are TRBV5-1 and TRBJ2-1; 9 positions match TRBD2. J was trimmed by 7 bases and V by 6 bases; bases with no gene match: 11. This CDR3 is built from 15 residues. Per germline, CDR1 SGHRS and CDR2 YFSETQ. CDR3 in amino acids: CASTPLLAGGNEQFF. CDR3 bases read: TGCGCCAGCACCCCCTTACTAGCGGGCGGTAATGAG.

This clone was seen only a few times. The read gets to within 3 residues of the CDR3 end, and the germline J gene fills in the rest. The chain recombines TRBV6-1 with TRBJ1-5, with D maybe TRBD1 (5 bases). The CDR3 has 17 residues. Germline CDR1 MNHNS, CDR2 SASEGT. V was trimmed by 1 base and J by 6 bases, leaving 19 bases between them. This CDR3 is CASSEERGREGSQPQHF. The CDR3 DNA, read in part, is TGTGCCAGCAGTGAAGAGCGAGGCAGGGAAGGAAGTCAGCCC.

This clone was observed many times. The read ends 3 residues shy of where the CDR3 ends; the end is completed using the germline J gene. Other DNA variants within this sample encode the same CDR3. V and J are TRBV18 and TRBJ2-7, with D possibly being TRBD2 (6 bases). The V end lost 3 bases, the J end lost 4 bases, and 13 bases lay between the germline ends. This CDR3 contains 14 residues. CDR1 and CDR2 (germline): KGHSH, LQKENI. The CDR3 loop is CASSPGTGGYEQYF. The covered CDR3 bases are TGTGCCAGCTCACCGGGGACTGGGGGTTACGAG.

This clone was detected many times. The read falls 3 residues short of the CDR3 end, and the missing part is taken from the germline J gene. The gene calls are TRBV14 and TRBJ2-5, with D maybe TRBD1 (6 bases). V lost 2 bases and J lost 5, with 12 bases in between. The length of the CDR3 is 14 residues. Germline V gene data show CDR1 as SGHDN and CDR2 as FVKESK. The CDR3 region is CASSQIAGVETQYF. CDR3 DNA (partial): TGTGCCAGCAGCCAAATCGCAGGGGTGGAGACC.

The sample holds many counts of this clone. The read terminates 3 residues ahead of where the CDR3 ends, so the germline J gene completes it. The rearrangement uses TRBV7-9 and TRBJ2-1; 7 nucleotides match TRBD1. Germline V CDR1 and CDR2: SEHNR, FQNEAQ (reference sequence). The CDR3 length is 13 residues. V was pared by 1 base and J by 8 bases, with 2 bases of the junction left unmatched. CDR3 sequence reads: CASSLEGGDEQFF. CDR3 bases read: TGTGCCAGCAGCTTAGAAGGGGGCGATGAG.

This clone was seen ten or more times. The read terminates 3 residues before the CDR3 end, so the remaining end is supplied by the germline J gene. The chain carries TRBV30 and TRBJ2-7; 10 bases match TRBD2. This CDR3 has 12 residues. Germline values: CDR1 GTSNPN, CDR2 SVGIG (reference sequence). Trimming removed 5 bases from V and 4 bases from J; junction bases left unmatched: 2. The CDR3 region is CAWGTSDYEQYF. The part of the CDR3 DNA that was read is TGTGCCTGGGGGACTAGCGATTACGAG.

Remarks on this clone: Read sequence stops 3 residues before the CDR3 end, and the germline J gene provides the missing end. The chain employs TRBV11-3 and TRBJ2-3, with a possible D match to TRBD2 (6 bases). CDR3 length: 13 amino acids. The V gene's germline CDR1 is SGHNT and CDR2 YENEEA. CDR3 DNA (partial): TGTGCCAGCAGCCCCGACTCCGCGGGAACG. It codes for CASSPDSAGT. The entire CDR3 sequence reads CASSPDSAGTQYF.